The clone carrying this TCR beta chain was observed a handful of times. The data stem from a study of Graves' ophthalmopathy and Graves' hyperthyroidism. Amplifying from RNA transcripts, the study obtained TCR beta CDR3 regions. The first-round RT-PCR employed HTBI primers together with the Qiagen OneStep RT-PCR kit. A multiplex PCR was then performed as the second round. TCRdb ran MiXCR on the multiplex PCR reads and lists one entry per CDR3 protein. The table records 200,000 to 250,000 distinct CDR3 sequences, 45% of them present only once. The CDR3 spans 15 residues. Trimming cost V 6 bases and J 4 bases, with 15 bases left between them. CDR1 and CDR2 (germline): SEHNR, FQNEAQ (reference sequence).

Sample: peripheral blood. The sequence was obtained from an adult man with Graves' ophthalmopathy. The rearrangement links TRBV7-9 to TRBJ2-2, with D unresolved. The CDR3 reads CASSDSIDATGELFF. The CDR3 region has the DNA TGTGCCAGCAGTGACTCGATTGATGCCACCGGGGAGCTGTTTTTT.